These 17 T cell receptor beta chains originate from one sample sequenced in a study of T cell responses to AZD1222 COVID-19 vaccine. TCRdb's copy holds only in-frame clones and misses some; the assay was immunoSEQ multiplex PCR. The sample yields 120,000 or so clones, around 93% seen once. The sample here was peripheral blood, taken on day 0 of AZD1222 vaccination. These receptors were obtained from an adult in good health.

The CDR3 DNA reads as TGTGCCAGCAGCTTCATTCGGGGAGATGACACTGAAGCTTTCTTT. It encodes CASSFIRGDDTEAFF. The genes are TRBV11-2 and TRBJ1-1; no reliable D call. This CDR3 is 15 amino acids long. V was clipped by 3 bases and J by 3 bases, with 14 bases between them. The V gene's germline CDR1 is SGHAT and CDR2 FQNNGV.

In nucleotides, the CDR3 is TGTGCCAGCAGTTTATCGTCTACTTACGAGCAGTACTTC. Translation gives CASSLSSTYEQYF. V and J are TRBV27 and TRBJ2-7; D not resolved. This CDR3 spans 13 amino acids. The germline CDR1 and CDR2 sequences are MNHEY and SMNVEV (reference sequence). Trimming took 0 bases from V and 4 from J, leaving 7 bases between them.

The chain carries TRBV4-3 and TRBJ2-1, with TRBD1 matching 7 bases. With V trimmed by 4 bases and J by 9 bases, 3 bases remained unmatched. The CDR3 has 12 residues. In germline, CDR1 is LGHNA, CDR2 YSLEER. CDR3 protein: CASSRTGVEQFF. The CDR3 nucleotides are TGCGCCAGCAGCCGCACAGGGGTTGAGCAGTTCTTC.

The chain employs TRBV6-2 or TRBV6-3 and TRBJ2-2; tentatively, D is TRBD1 (5 bases). Germline V CDR1 and CDR2: MNHEY, SVGEGT. The length of the CDR3 is 16 residues. V was cut by 0 bases and J by 8 bases, with 16 bases left in between. The CDR3 region has the DNA TGTGCCAGCAGTTACTCGCAAATACCACAGGTTGGGGAGCTGTTTTTT. It codes for CASSYSQIPQVGELFF.

The chain links TRBV28 to TRBJ1-5, with D possibly matching TRBD1 (6 bases). CDR1 is MDHEN, CDR2 SYDVKM, per germline. V was trimmed by 3 bases and J by 0 bases, leaving 12 bases between them. The CDR3 extends over 16 amino acids. DNA of the CDR3: TGTGCCAGCAGTTTGGGGGGCACGTATAGCAATCAGCCCCAGCATTTT. Translating gives CASSLGGTYSNQPQHF.

This clone was observed once. The gene calls are TRBV7-9 and TRBJ1-4; possible D gene TRBD1, 5 bases. V was trimmed by 4 bases and J by 5 bases, leaving 17 bases between them. Germline values: CDR1 SEHNR, CDR2 FQNEAQ (reference sequence). This CDR3 is 16 amino acids long. The CDR3 here is CASSSPSGKSNEKLFF. The CDR3 DNA follows: TGTGCCAGCAGCTCCCCTTCAGGGAAATCCAATGAAAAACTGTTTTTT.

The chain has TRBV6-6 and TRBJ1-2; TRBD1 matches 8 bases. The V and J ends lost 2 bases and 6 bases, in that order; junction bases with no gene match: 5. The CDR3 has 14 amino acids. In germline, CDR1 is MNHNY, CDR2 SVGAGI (reference sequence). The chain's CDR3 is CASSYTETGDGYTF. The CDR3 nucleotides read TGTGCCAGCAGTTACACGGAGACAGGGGATGGCTACACCTTC.

V and J are TRBV6-1 and TRBJ2-3, with 10 bases aligning to TRBD2. Germline V gives CDR1 MNHNS, CDR2 SASEGT. The V gene end was trimmed by 3 bases and the J gene end by 3 bases; junction bases not matched to a gene: 6. CDR3 length: 16 residues. CDR3 coding DNA: TGTGCCAGCAGTGATGCTAGCGGGAGTATAACAGATACGCAGTATTTT. Translating gives CASSDASGSITDTQYF.

J is TRBJ1-2 and V is TRBV5-1, with 7 positions matching TRBD1. The CDR3 has 14 amino acids. Germline V gene sequence: CDR1 SGHRS, CDR2 YFSETQ. Trimming removed 3 bases from V and 2 bases from J; junction bases left unmatched: 4. CDR3 amino acids: CASSSTGLNYGYTF. The CDR3 DNA follows: TGCGCCAGCAGCTCGACAGGGTTAAACTATGGCTACACCTTC.

The J gene is TRBJ1-1, the V gene TRBV28; 8 positions agree with TRBD1. Trimming took 4 bases from V and 7 from J; bases not matched to a gene: 11. This CDR3 is 15 amino acids long. CDR1 MDHEN and CDR2 SYDVKM come from the germline V gene. The CDR3 DNA is TGTGCCAGCAGTTCCTTCCAGGGGGCCTGGGGTGAAGCTTTCTTT. This translates into CASSSFQGAWGEAFF.

The table lists this clone with a count of one. The chain combines TRBV5-1 with TRBJ2-5; 7 nucleotides align to TRBD1. V shed 4 bases and J 2 bases; nucleotides not matched to a gene: 5. This CDR3 has 14 amino acids. Per germline, CDR1 SGHRS and CDR2 YFSETQ. Here the CDR3 reads CASSPGTDQETQYF. CDR3 coding DNA: TGCGCCAGCAGCCCGGGGACAGATCAAGAGACCCAGTACTTC. The full variable domain, in which reference TRBV5-1 and TRBJ2-5 provide the parts outside the CDR3, is KAGVTQTPRYLIKTRGQQVTLSCSPISGHRSVSWYQQTPGQGLQFLFEYFSETQRNKGNFPGRFSGRQFSNSRSEMNVSTLELGDSALYLCASSPGTDQETQYFGPGTRLLVL.

The chain links TRBV7-9 to TRBJ1-1, with D perhaps TRBD1 (5 bases). CDR1 is SEHNR, CDR2 FQNEAQ, per germline (reference sequence). The CDR3 sequence is 11 residues long. V lost 5 bases, J lost 11 bases, and 12 bases lay in between. The CDR3 DNA reads TGTGCCAGCAGCGAGACAGAGCGCGCTTTCTTT. Encoded protein: CASSETERAFF. Full variable domain (remainder filled in from reference TRBV7-9 and TRBJ1-1): DTGVSQNPRHKITKRGQNVTFRCDPISEHNRLYWYRQTLGQGPEFLTYFQNEAQLEKSRLLSDRFSAERPKGSFSTLEIQRTEQGDSAMYLCASSETERAFFGQGTRLTVV.

This clone was counted once. CDR3 nucleotides: TGTGCCAGCAGCTTGGGAACTAGCCTCAGCACAGATACGCAGTATTTT. Translated, it gives CASSLGTSLSTDTQYF. The chain carries TRBV5-8 and TRBJ2-3; TRBD2 might be the D (6 bases). Per germline, CDR1 SGHTS and CDR2 YDEGEE. Trimming removed 0 bases at V and 0 bases at J, with 11 bases between. The CDR3 is made up of 16 amino acids.

This chain uses TRBV19 with TRBJ2-1; tentatively, D is TRBD2 (5 bases). CDR3 length: 12 residues. The V end was cut by 1 base, the J end by 7 bases, with 5 bases between. The germline V gene has CDR1 LNHDA and CDR2 SQIVND (reference sequence). The CDR3 loop is CASSIGLNEQFF. In DNA form, the CDR3 reads TGTGCCAGTAGTATAGGACTAAATGAGCAGTTCTTC. Full variable domain (missing parts from reference TRBV19 and TRBJ2-1): DGGITQSPKYLFRKEGQNVTLSCEQNLNHDAMYWYRQDPGQGLRLIYYSQIVNDFQKGDIAEGYSVSREKKESFPLTVTSAQKNPTAFYLCASSIGLNEQFFGPGTRLTVL.

As to this clone: The identical CDR3 is also encoded by other nucleotide sequences in the sample. The CDR3 protein is CASSTTGSNQPQHF. CDR3 DNA sequence: TGTGCCAGCAGTACGACAGGTAGCAATCAGCCCCAGCATTTT. This rearrangement joins TRBV6-2 or TRBV6-3 to TRBJ1-5; TRBD1 is a possible D gene (6 bases). The ends were cut back, 5 bases at V and 0 bases at J, with 8 bases in the middle. The CDR3 runs to 14 residues. Germline V gives CDR1 MNHEY, CDR2 SVGEGT.

The chain joins TRBV13 to TRBJ1-1; D ambiguous. Germline V gene data show CDR1 as PRHDT and CDR2 as FYEKMQ (reference sequence). The CDR3 consists of 14 residues. Trimming removed 0 bases at V and 1 base at J, with 6 bases between. The CDR3 loop reads CASSLGGRNTEAFF. CDR3 in DNA: TGTGCCAGCAGCTTAGGCGGAAGGAACACTGAAGCTTTCTTT.

V and J are TRBV28 and TRBJ2-1; D uncertain. The germline V gene has CDR1 MDHEN and CDR2 SYDVKM. The CDR3 is 16 amino acids. Trimming removed 6 bases from V and 0 bases from J, with 15 bases in between. DNA of the CDR3: TGTGCCAGCAGCAGCTTCGGTGTAAGCTCCTACAATGAGCAGTTCTTC. Its translation: CASSSFGVSSYNEQFF. Variable domain in full (rest from reference TRBV28 and TRBJ2-1): DVKVTQSSRYLVKRTGEKVFLECVQDMDHENMFWYRQDPGLGLRLIYFSYDVKMKEKGDIPEGYSVSREKKERFSLILESASTNQTSMYLCASSSFGVSSYNEQFFGPGTRLTVL.